Below, 10 T cell receptor beta chains from the same sample are listed, as sequenced in a study of cytomegalovirus exposure and HLA in healthy donors. This PCR relied on a set of 60 Vbeta primers and 13 Jbeta primers. The data were produced by immunoSEQ multiplex PCR, yet TCRdb's version contains in-frame clones alone and is incomplete. The sample lists some 150,000 clones; more than 60% were seen once. What was sequenced was PBMCs. Receptor source: a man aged 35 to 55 in good health and CMV-seronegative.

The chain links TRBV2 to TRBJ1-1; no firm D call. Germline V gene data show CDR1 as SNHLY and CDR2 as FYNNEI. Trimming removed 4 bases from V and 0 bases from J, with 12 bases in between. This CDR3 contains 15 residues. CDR3 loop: CASSVRGSMNTEAFF. The CDR3 DNA sequence: TGTGCCAGCAGTGTACGGGGATCCATGAACACTGAAGCTTTCTTT.

The sample holds a few counts of this clone. The chain carries TRBV2 and TRBJ2-5; D not resolved. This CDR3 comprises 12 residues. Germline values: CDR1 SNHLY, CDR2 FYNNEI. V gave up 4 bases and J gave up 5 bases, with 8 bases separating them. CDR3 coding DNA: TGTGCCAGCAGTGGGTCTGAGGAGACCCAGTACTTC. Translated, it gives CASSGSEETQYF.

This rearrangement joins TRBV6-1 to TRBJ1-5, with a tentative D call TRBD1 (6 bases). Germline assignment: CDR1 MNHNS and CDR2 SASEGT. This CDR3 has 15 residues. The V gene lost 0 bases and the J gene lost 6 bases, with 12 bases spanning the gap. CDR3 residues: CASSEAVQGGQPQHF. In DNA, the CDR3 is TGTGCCAGCAGTGAAGCCGTACAGGGTGGTCAGCCCCAGCATTTT.

This clone turned up a few times. The chain is built from TRBV7-2 and TRBJ1-6; the match to TRBD1 covers 10 bases. The CDR3 spans 14 residues. The V and J ends lost 6 bases and 8 bases, in that order; junction bases with no gene match: 4. Germline CDR1 and CDR2: SGHTA and FQGNSA. The CDR3 sequence is CASRPTGGDSPLHF. The CDR3 DNA reads TGTGCCAGCAGGCCGACAGGGGGCGATTCACCCCTCCACTTT.

The genes are TRBV7-2 and TRBJ2-3, with D tentatively TRBD2 (7 bases). This CDR3 has 15 amino acids. Deletions cut 0 bases from V and 2 bases from J, with 9 bases between. CDR1 is SGHTA, CDR2 FQGNSA, per germline. CDR3 DNA: TGTGCCAGCAGCTTAGCCGCGGGGGCCACAGATACGCAGTATTTT. Protein product: CASSLAAGATDTQYF.

The V and J genes are TRBV7-2 and TRBJ2-1; perhaps TRBD2 as D (6 bases). The germline gives CDR1 SGHTA, CDR2 FQGNSA. V lost 5 bases and J lost 3, with 14 bases in between. The CDR3 loop spans 15 amino acids. The DNA of the CDR3 is TGTGCCAGCAGCGTTCTGGCGGGGTACTACAATGAGCAGTTCTTC. Translation: CASSVLAGYYNEQFF. Complete variable domain (other parts from reference TRBV7-2 and TRBJ2-1): GAGVSQSPSNKVTEKGKDVELRCDPISGHTALYWYRQSLGQGLEFLIYFQGNSAPDKSGLPSDRFSAERTGGSVSTLTIQRTQQEDSAVYLCASSVLAGYYNEQFFGPGTRLTVL.

This clone showed up just once. V usage is TRBV27 and J usage is TRBJ1-2, with TRBD1 matching 8 bases. Unmatched junction bases numbered 5, after V lost 5 bases and J lost 6 bases. Germline CDR1 reads MNHEY; CDR2 reads SMNVEV (reference sequence). The CDR3 runs to 13 residues. The CDR3 nucleotides are TGTGCCAGCAGTAGGACAGGGCAAGATGGCTACACCTTC. Its translation: CASSRTGQDGYTF.

V is TRBV7-3 and J is TRBJ2-3; no clear D gene. The CDR3 is made up of 15 amino acids. Germline lookup yields CDR1 SGHTA and CDR2 FQGTGA. Trimming removed 1 base at V and 4 bases at J, with 12 bases between. CDR3 loop: CASSLIVGRPDTQYF. CDR3 coding DNA: TGTGCCAGCAGCTTAATTGTAGGCAGGCCAGATACGCAGTATTTT.

This clone came up once. The J gene is TRBJ1-1, the V gene TRBV29-1; TRBD1 matches at 8 bases. This CDR3 comprises 13 residues. With 6 bases clipped from V and 4 bases from J, the junction kept 7 bases outside the gene matches. Germline V gene lookup returns CDR1 SQVTM and CDR2 ANQGSEA. The CDR3, as DNA: TGCAGCGTGGCGACCGGGACAGGCACTGAAGCTTTCTTT. This gives the protein CSVATGTGTEAFF.

V usage is TRBV5-6 and J usage is TRBJ2-7; 9 bases map to TRBD1. This CDR3 is 15 amino acids long. In germline, CDR1 is SGHDT, CDR2 YYEEEE. With 3 bases clipped from V and 5 bases from J, the junction kept 9 bases outside the gene matches. The CDR3 loop reads CASSSGQGNLNEQYF. The CDR3 nucleotides are TGTGCCAGCAGCTCGGGACAGGGAAATTTAAACGAGCAGTACTTC.